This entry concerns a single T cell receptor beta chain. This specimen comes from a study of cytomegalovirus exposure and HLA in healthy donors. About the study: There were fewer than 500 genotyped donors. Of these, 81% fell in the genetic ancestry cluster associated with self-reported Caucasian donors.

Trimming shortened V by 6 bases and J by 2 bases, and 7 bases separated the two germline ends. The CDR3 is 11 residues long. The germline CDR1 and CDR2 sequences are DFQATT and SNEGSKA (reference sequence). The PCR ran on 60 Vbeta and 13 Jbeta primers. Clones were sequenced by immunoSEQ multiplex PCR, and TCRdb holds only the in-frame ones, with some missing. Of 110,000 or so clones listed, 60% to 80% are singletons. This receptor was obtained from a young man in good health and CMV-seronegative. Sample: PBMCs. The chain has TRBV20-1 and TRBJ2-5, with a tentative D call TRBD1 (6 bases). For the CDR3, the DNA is TGCAGTGCGGACAGTCAAGAGACCCAGTACTTC. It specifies CSADSQETQYF.